The subject of this entry is one T cell receptor beta chain. The data were taken from a study of immune characterization of retroperitoneal liposarcoma. TCRdb redid the calling of the PCR reads with MiXCR, one entry per CDR3 protein. The sample has 9,500 or so distinct CDR3 sequences; around 26% are singletons. After removal of 5 bases from V and 11 bases from J, the junction contained 17 bases not matched to a gene. The CDR3 has 15 amino acids. The receptor's source is a male donor with retroperitoneal liposarcoma. This chain joins TRBV12-3 or TRBV12-4 and TRBJ2-5; TRBD2 aligns across 7 bases. Sequenced input: tumor tissue. CDR3 in amino acids: CASSRVRGDYNEQYF. In nucleotides, the CDR3 is TGTGCCAGCAGTCGCGTACGGGGGGATTACAATGAGCAGTACTTC.